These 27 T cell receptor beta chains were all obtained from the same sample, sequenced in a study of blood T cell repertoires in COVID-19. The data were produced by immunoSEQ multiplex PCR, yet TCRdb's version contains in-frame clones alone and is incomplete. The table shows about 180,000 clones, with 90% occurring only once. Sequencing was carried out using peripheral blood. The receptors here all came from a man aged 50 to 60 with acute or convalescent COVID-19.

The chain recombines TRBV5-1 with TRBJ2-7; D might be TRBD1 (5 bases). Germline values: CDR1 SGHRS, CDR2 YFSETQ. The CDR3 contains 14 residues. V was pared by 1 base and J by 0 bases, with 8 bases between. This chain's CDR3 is CASSLQGGSYEQYF. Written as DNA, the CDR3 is TGCGCCAGCAGCTTGCAGGGCGGCTCCTACGAGCAGTACTTC.

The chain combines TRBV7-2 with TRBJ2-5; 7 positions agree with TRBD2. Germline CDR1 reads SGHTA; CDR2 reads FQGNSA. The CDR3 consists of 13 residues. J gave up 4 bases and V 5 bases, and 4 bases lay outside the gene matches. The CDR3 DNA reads TGTGCCAGCAGCGGGACTATCGGAGAGACCCAGTACTTC. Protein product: CASSGTIGETQYF.

The CDR3: CASSGTSGSGEQYF. The CDR3 DNA reads TGTGCCAGCTCCGGGACTAGCGGGAGTGGCGAGCAGTACTTC. This chain links TRBV25-1 with TRBJ2-7; 14 bases align to TRBD2. The germline CDR1 and CDR2 sequences are MGHDK and SYGVNS. The CDR3 spans 14 residues. The V segment lost 8 bases and the J segment 6 bases; nucleotides outside the gene matches: 6.

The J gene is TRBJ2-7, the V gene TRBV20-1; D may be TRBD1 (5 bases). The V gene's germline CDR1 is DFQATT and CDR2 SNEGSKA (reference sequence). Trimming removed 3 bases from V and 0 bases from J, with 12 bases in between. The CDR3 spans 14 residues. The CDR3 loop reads CSASGAGNSYEQYF. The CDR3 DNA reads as TGCAGTGCTAGTGGGGCCGGAAACTCCTACGAGCAGTACTTC.

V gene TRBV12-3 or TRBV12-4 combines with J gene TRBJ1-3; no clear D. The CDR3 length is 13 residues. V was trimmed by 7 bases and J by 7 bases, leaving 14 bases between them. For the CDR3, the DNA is TGTGCCAGCACCTTCGGGAATCTGAACACCATATATTTT. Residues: CASTFGNLNTIYF.

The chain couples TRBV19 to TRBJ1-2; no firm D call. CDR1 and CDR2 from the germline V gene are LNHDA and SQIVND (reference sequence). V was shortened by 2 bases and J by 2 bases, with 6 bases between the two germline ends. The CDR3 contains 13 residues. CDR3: CASSIYENYGYTF. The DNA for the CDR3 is TGTGCCAGTAGTATATACGAGAACTATGGCTACACCTTC. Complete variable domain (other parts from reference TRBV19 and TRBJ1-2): DGGITQSPKYLFRKEGQNVTLSCEQNLNHDAMYWYRQDPGQGLRLIYYSQIVNDFQKGDIAEGYSVSREKKESFPLTVTSAQKNPTAFYLCASSIYENYGYTFGSGTRLTVV.

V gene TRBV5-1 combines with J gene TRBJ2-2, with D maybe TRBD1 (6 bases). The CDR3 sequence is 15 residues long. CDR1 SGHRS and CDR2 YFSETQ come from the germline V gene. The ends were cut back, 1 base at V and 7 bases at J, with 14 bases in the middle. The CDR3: CASSLNLQGNGELFF. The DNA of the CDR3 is TGCGCCAGCAGCTTGAACTTACAGGGAAACGGGGAGCTGTTTTTT.

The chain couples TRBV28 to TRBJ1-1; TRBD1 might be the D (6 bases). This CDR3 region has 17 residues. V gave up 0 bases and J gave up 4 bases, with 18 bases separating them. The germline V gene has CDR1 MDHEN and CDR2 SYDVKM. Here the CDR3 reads CASSLWGTEGGGTEAFF. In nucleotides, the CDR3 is TGTGCCAGCAGTTTATGGGGTACAGAGGGAGGGGGCACTGAAGCTTTCTTT.

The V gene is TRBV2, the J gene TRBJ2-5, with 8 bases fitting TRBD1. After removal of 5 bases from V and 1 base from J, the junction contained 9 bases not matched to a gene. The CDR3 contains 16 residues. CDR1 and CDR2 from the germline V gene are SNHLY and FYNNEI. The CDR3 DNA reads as TGTGCCAGCAGTAAGGACAGGGCGGATCCCCAAGAGACCCAGTACTTC. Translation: CASSKDRADPQETQYF.

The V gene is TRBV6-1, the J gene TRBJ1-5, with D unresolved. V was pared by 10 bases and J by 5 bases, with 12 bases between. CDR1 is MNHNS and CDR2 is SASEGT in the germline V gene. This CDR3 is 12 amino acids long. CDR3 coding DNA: TGTGCCAACGGTCGGCAGGATCAGCCCCAGCATTTT. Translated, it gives CANGRQDQPQHF.

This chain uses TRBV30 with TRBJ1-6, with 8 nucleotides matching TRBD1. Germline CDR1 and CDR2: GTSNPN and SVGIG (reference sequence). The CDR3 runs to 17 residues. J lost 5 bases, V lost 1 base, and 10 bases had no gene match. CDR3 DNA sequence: TGTGCCTGGAGTGGGGTGACAGGGGCGTTACATAATTCACCCCTCCACTTT. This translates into CAWSGVTGALHNSPLHF.

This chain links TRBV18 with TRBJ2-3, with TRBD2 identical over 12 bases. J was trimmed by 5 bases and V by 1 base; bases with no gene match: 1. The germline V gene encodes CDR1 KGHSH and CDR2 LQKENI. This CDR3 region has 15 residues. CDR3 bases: TGTGCCAGCTCACCACGACTAGCGGGAGTAGATACGCAGTATTTT. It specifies CASSPRLAGVDTQYF.

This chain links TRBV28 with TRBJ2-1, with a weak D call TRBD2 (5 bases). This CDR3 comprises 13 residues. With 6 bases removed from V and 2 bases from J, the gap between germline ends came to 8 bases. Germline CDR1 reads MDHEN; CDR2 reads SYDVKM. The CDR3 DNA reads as TGTGCCAGCAGACCCGGGACCTACAATGAGCAGTTCTTC. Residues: CASRPGTYNEQFF. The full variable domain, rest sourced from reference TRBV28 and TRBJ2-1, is DVKVTQSSRYLVKRTGEKVFLECVQDMDHENMFWYRQDPGLGLRLIYFSYDVKMKEKGDIPEGYSVSREKKERFSLILESASTNQTSMYLCASRPGTYNEQFFGPGTRLTVL.

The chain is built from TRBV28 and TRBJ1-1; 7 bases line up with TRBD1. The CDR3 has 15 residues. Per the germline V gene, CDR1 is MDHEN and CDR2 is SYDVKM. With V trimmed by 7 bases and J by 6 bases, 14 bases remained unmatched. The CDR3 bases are TGTGCCAGCAACTCTCCAGGGGGGTGGCACTCTGAAGCTTTCTTT. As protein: CASNSPGGWHSEAFF.

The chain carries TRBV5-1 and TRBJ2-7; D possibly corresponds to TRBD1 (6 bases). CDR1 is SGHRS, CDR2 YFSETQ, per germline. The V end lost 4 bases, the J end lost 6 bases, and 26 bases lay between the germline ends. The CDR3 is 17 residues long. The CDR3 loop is CASSPPIGYRDGREQYF. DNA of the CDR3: TGCGCCAGCAGCCCTCCAATCGGTTACAGGGACGGTCGCGAGCAGTACTTC.

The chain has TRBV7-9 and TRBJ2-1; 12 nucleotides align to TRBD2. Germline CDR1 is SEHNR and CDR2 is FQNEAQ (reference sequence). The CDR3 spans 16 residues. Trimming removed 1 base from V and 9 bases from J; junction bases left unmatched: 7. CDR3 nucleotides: TGTGCCAGCAGCTTAGGGCTAGCGGGAGGGCCTATTGAGCAGTTCTTC. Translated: CASSLGLAGGPIEQFF.

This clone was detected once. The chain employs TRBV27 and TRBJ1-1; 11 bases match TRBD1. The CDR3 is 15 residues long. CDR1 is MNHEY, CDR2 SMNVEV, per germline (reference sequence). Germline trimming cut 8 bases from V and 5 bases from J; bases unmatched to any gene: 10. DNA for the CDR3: TGTGCCAGCCTAGGATGGACAGGGGGCTTTACTGAAGCTTTCTTT. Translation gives CASLGWTGGFTEAFF.

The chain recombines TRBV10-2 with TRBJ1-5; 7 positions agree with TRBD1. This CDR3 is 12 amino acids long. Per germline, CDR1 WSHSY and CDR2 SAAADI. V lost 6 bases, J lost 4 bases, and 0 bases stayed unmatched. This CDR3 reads CASRQGNQPQHF. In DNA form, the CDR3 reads TGCGCCAGCAGACAGGGGAATCAGCCCCAGCATTTT.

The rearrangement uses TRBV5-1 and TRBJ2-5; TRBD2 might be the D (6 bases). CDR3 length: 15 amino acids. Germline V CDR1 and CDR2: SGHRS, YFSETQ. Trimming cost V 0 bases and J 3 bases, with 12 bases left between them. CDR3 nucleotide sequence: TGCGCCAGCAGCTTGGGTCCCCCGGGGGAAGAGACCCAGTACTTC. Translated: CASSLGPPGEETQYF.

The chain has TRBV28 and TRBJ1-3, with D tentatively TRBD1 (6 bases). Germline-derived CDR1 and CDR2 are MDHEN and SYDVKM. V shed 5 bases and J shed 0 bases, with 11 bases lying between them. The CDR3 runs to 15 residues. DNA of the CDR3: TGTGCCAGCAGTGAAGGGGGGGGCTCTGGAAACACCATATATTTT. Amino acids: CASSEGGGSGNTIYF.

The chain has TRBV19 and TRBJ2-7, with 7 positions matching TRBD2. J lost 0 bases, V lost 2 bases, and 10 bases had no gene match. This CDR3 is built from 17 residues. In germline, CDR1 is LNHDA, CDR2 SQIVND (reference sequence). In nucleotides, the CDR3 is TGTGCCAGTAGTATACGAGAGACCGGGACTATCTCCTACGAGCAGTACTTC. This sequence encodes CASSIRETGTISYEQYF.

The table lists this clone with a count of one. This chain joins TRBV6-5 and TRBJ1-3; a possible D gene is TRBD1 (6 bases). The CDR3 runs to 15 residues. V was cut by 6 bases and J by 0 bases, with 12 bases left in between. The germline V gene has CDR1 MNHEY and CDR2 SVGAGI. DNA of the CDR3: TGTGCCAGCAGCCGAACAGGGAGCTCTGGAAACACCATATATTTT. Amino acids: CASSRTGSSGNTIYF.

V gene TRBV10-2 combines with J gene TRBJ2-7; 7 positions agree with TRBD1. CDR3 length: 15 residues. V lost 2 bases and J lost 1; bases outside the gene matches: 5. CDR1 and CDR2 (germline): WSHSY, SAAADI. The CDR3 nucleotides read TGCGCCAGCAGTGAGGCCAACAGGGGTTCCTACGAGCAGTACTTC. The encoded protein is CASSEANRGSYEQYF.

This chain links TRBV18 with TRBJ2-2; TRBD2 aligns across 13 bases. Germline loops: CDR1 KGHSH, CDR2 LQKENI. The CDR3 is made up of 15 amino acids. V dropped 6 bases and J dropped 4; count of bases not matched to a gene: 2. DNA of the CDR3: TGTGCCAGCTCCAGGACTAGCGGGGGCACCGGGGAGCTGTTTTTT. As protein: CASSRTSGGTGELFF.

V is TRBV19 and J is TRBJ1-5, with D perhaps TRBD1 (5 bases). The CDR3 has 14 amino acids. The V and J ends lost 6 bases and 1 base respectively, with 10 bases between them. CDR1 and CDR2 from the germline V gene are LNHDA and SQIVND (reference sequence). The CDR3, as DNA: TGTGCCAGTAGCGAGGGGAGGAGCAATCAGCCCCAGCATTTT. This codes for CASSEGRSNQPQHF.

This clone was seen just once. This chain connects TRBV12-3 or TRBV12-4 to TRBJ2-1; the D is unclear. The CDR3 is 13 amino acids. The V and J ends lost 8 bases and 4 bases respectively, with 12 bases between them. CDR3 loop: CASCLRVYNEQFF. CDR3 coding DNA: TGTGCCAGCTGTCTTCGCGTGTACAATGAGCAGTTCTTC.

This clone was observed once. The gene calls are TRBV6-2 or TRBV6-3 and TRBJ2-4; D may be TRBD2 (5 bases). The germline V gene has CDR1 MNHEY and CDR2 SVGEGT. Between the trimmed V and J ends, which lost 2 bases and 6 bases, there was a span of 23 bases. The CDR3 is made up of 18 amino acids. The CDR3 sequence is CASSYRGPDTTGRNIQYF. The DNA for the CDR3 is TGTGCCAGCAGTTACCGTGGTCCCGACACTACTGGGAGAAACATTCAGTACTTC.